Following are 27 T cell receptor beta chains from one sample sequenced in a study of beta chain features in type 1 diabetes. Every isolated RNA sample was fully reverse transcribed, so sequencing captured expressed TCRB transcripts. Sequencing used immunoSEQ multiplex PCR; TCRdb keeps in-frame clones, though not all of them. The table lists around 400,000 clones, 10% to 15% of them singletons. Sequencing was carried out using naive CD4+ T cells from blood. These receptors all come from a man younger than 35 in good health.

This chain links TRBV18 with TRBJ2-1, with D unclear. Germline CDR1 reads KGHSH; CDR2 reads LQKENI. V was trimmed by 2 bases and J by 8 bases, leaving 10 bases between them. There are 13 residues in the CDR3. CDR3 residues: CASSPSFTDEQFF. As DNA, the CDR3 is TGTGCCAGCTCACCAAGTTTTACGGATGAGCAGTTCTTC.

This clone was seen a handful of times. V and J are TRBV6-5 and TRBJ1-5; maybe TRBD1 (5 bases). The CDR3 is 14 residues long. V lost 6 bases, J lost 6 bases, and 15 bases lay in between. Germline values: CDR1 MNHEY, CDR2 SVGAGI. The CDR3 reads CASRPSRVGQPQHF. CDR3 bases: TGTGCCAGCAGACCCTCCAGGGTTGGTCAGCCCCAGCATTTT.

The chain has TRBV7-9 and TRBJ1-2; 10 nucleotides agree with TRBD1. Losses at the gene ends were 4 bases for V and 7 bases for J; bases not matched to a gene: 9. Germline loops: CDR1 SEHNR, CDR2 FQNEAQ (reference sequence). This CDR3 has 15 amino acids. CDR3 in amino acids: CASSWRQGAYGGYTF. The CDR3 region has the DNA TGTGCCAGCAGCTGGAGACAGGGGGCTTATGGTGGCTACACCTTC. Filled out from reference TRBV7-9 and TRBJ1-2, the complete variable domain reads DTGVSQNPRHKITKRGQNVTFRCDPISEHNRLYWYRQTLGQGPEFLTYFQNEAQLEKSRLLSDRFSAERPKGSFSTLEIQRTEQGDSAMYLCASSWRQGAYGGYTFGSGTRLTVV.

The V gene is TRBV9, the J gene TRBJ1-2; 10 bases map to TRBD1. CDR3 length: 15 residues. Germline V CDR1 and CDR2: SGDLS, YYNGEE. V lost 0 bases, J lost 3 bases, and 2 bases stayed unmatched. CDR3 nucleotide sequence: TGTGCCAGCAGCGTAGCTGGGACAGGGGACTATGGCTACACCTTC. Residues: CASSVAGTGDYGYTF.

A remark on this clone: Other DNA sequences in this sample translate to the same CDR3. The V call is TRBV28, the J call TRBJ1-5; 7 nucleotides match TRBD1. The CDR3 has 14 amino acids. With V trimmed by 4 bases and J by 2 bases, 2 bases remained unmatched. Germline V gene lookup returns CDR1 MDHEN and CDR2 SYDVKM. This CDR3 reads CASSSGQGNQPQHF. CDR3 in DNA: TGTGCCAGCAGTTCAGGACAGGGCAATCAGCCCCAGCATTTT.

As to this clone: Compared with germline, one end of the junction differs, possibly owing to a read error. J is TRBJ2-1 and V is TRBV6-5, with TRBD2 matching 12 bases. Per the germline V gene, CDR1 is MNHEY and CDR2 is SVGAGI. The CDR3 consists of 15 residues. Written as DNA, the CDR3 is TGTGCCAGCAGCCTCAGGACTAGCGGGGACAATGTGCAGTTCTTC. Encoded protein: CASSLRTSGDNVQFF.

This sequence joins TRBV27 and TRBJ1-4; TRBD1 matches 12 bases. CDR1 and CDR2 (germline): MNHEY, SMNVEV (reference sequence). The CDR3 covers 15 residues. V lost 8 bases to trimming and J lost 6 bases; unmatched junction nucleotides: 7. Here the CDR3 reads CASGDRGRRYEKLFF. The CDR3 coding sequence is TGTGCCAGCGGGGACAGGGGGCGCCGGTATGAAAAACTGTTTTTT.

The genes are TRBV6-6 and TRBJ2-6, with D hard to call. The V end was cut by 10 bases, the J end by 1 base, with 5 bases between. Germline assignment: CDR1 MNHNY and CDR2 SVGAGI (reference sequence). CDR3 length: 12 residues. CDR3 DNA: TGTGCCACCACATCTGGGGCCAACGTCCTGACTTTC. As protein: CATTSGANVLTF.

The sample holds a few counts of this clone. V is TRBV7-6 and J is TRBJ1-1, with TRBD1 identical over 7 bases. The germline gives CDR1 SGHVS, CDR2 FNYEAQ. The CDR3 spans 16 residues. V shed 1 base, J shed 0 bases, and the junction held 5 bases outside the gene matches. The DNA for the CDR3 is TGTGCCAGCAGCTTAGAAGGGGGCCTCATGAACACTGAAGCTTTCTTT. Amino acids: CASSLEGGLMNTEAFF.

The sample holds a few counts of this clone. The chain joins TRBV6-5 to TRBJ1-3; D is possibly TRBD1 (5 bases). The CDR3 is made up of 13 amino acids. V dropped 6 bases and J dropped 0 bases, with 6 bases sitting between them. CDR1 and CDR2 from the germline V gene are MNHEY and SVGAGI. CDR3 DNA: TGTGCCAGCAGCAGGGACTCTGGAAACACCATATATTTT. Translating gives CASSRDSGNTIYF.

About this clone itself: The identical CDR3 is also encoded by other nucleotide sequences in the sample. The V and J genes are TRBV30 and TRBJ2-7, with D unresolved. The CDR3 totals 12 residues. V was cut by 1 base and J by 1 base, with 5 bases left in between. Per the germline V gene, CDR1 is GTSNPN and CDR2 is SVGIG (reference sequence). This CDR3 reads CAWSASSYEQYF. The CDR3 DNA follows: TGTGCCTGGAGTGCTTCGTCCTACGAGCAGTACTTC.

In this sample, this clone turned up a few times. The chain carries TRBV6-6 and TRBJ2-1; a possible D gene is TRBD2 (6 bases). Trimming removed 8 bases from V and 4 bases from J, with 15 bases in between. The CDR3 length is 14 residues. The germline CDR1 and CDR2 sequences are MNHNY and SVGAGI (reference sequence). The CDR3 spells CASGRSYEYNEQFF. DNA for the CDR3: TGTGCCAGCGGGAGGTCATACGAGTACAATGAGCAGTTCTTC.

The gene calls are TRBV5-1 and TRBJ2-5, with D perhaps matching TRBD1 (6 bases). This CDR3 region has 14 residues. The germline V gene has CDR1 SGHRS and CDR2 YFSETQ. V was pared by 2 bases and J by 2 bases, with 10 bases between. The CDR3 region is CASSFGQSQETQYF. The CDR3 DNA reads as TGCGCCAGCAGCTTTGGACAGTCGCAAGAGACCCAGTACTTC.

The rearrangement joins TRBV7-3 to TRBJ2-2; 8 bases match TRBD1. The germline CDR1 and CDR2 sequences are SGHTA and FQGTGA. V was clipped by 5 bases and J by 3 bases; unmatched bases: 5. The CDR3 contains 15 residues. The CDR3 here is CASSIDRGDTGELFF. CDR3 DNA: TGTGCCAGCAGCATCGACAGGGGAGACACCGGGGAGCTGTTTTTT.

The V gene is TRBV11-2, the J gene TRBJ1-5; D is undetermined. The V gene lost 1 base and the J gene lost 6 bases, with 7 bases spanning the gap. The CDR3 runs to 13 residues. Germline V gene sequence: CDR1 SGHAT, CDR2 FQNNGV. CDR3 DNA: TGTGCCAGCAGCTTAGGGAGGTTTCAGCCCCAGCATTTT. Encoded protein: CASSLGRFQPQHF.

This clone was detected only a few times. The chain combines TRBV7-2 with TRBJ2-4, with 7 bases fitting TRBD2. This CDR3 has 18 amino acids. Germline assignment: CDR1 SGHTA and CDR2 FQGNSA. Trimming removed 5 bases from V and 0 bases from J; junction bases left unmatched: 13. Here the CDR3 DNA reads TGTGCCAGCAGCCCCCGCCTAGCGGAGGGACTAGCCAAAAACATTCAGTACTTC. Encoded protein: CASSPRLAEGLAKNIQYF.

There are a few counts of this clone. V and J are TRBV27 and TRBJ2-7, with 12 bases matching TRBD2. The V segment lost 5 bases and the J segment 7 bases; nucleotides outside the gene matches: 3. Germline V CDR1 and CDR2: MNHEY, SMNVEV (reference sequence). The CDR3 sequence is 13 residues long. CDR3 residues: CASSAGTSGEQYF. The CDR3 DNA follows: TGTGCCAGCAGTGCCGGGACTAGCGGGGAGCAGTACTTC.

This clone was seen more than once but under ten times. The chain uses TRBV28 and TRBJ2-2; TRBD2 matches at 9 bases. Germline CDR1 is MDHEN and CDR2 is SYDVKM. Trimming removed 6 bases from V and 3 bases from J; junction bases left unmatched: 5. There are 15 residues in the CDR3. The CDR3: CASSLAGVYTGELFF. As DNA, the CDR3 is TGTGCCAGCAGCTTAGCGGGGGTGTACACCGGGGAGCTGTTTTTT.

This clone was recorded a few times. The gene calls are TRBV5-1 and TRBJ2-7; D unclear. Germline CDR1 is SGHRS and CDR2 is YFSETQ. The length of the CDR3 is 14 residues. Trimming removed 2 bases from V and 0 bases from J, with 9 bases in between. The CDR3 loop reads CASSFGRYSYEQYF. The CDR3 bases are TGCGCCAGCAGCTTTGGTCGGTACTCCTACGAGCAGTACTTC.

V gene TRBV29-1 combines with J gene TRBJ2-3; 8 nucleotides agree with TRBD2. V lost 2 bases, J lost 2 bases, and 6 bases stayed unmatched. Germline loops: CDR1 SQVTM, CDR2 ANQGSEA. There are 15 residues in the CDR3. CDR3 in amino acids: CSVETGGPFTDTQYF. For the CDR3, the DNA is TGCAGCGTTGAAACGGGAGGGCCTTTCACAGATACGCAGTATTTT.

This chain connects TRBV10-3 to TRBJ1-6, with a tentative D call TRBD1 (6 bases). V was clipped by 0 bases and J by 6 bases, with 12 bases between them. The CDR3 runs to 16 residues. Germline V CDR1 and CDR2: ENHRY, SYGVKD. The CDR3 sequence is CAISESKAGANSPLHF. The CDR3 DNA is TGTGCCATCAGTGAGTCGAAGGCAGGGGCTAATTCACCCCTCCACTTT.

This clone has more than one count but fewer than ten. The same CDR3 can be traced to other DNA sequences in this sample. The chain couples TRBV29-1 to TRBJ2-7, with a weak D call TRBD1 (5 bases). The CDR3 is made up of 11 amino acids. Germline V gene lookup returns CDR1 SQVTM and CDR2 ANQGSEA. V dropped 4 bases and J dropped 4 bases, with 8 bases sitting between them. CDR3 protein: CSVVGAYEQYF. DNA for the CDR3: TGCAGCGTTGTAGGGGCGTACGAGCAGTACTTC.

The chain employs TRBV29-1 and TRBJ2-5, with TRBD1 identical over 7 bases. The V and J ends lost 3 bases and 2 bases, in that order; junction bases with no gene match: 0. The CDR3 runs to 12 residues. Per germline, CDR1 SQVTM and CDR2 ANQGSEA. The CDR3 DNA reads TGCAGCGTTGAGACAGGGCAAGAGACCCAGTACTTC. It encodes CSVETGQETQYF.

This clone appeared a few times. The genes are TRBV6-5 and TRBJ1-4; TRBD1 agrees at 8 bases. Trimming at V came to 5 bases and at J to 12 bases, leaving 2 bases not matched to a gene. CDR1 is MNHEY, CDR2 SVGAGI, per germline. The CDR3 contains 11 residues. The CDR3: CASSDRGELFF. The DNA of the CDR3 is TGTGCCAGCAGTGACAGGGGTGAACTGTTTTTT.

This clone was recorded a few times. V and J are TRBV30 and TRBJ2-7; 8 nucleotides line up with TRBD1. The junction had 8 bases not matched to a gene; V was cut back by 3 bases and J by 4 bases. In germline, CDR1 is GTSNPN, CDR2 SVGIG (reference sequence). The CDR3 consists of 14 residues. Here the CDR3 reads CAWRRRGTGYEQYF. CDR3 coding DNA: TGTGCCTGGAGGAGACGGGGGACAGGTTACGAGCAGTACTTC.

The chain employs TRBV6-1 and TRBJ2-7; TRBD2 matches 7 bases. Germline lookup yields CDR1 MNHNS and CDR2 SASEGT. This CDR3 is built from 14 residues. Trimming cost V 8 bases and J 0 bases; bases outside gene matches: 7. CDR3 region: CASGYGGSSYEQYF. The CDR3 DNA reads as TGTGCCAGCGGATACGGGGGGAGCTCCTACGAGCAGTACTTC.

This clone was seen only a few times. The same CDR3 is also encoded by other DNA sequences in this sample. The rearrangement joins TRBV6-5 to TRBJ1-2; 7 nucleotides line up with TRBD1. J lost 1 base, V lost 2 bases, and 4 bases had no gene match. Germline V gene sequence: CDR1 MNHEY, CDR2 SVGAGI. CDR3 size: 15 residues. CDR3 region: CASSYGAGGNYGYTF. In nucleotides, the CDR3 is TGTGCCAGCAGTTACGGTGCAGGGGGTAACTATGGCTACACCTTC.